This T cell receptor beta chain was captured in a study of blood T cell repertoires in COVID-19. At the level of the study: T cells, B-cell-depleted T cells, or PBMCs provided the cDNA or gDNA that served as material.

Original analysis: Reference gene primer amplification yielded estimated nucleated cell counts. Measured with immunoSEQ multiplex PCR; TCRdb has only the in-frame clones, and not every one. V and J calls plus clone size are reproduced from that table; the DNA served to infer D and trimming. This sample has almost 400,000 clones, with roughly 90% found just once. CDR1 and CDR2 (germline): MNHEY, SMNVEV (reference sequence). The CDR3 totals 16 residues. Between the trimmed V and J ends, which lost 0 bases and 2 bases, there was a span of 13 bases. The study assigned cohorts using participant-reported clinical history.

Sequenced: PBMCs or T cells enriched from blood (not recorded which). The TCR originated in a woman aged 25 to 39 with acute COVID-19. The chain uses TRBV27 and TRBJ1-1; D ambiguous. CDR3 sequence (DNA): TGTGCCAGCAGTTTATCGCTGCAGGCCCTAAACACTGAAGCTTTCTTT. It translates to CASSLSLQALNTEAFF.